This record looks at one T cell receptor beta chain sequence and its context. This sample was taken from a study of CD8 T cells in Susac syndrome. Reverse transcription of about 0.5 to 1 ug RNA was carried out with random hexamers. TCRdb re-analysed the immunoSEQ multiplex PCR reads in MiXCR, keeping a single row per CDR3 protein. The table lists about 190,000 distinct CDR3 sequences, 80% to 95% of them singletons. Germline V gene data show CDR1 as MDHEN and CDR2 as SYDVKM. V lost 5 bases and J 7 bases, leaving 14 bases between the germline ends. The CDR3 consists of 13 residues. What was sequenced was CD4+ T cells from PBMCs. The chain is built from TRBV28 and TRBJ1-2; D perhaps matches TRBD1 (6 bases). The source is a human donor in good health. CDR3 sequence (DNA): TGTGCCAGCAGTCCCTCCGGACAGAGTGGCTACACCTTC. It encodes CASSPSGQSGYTF.